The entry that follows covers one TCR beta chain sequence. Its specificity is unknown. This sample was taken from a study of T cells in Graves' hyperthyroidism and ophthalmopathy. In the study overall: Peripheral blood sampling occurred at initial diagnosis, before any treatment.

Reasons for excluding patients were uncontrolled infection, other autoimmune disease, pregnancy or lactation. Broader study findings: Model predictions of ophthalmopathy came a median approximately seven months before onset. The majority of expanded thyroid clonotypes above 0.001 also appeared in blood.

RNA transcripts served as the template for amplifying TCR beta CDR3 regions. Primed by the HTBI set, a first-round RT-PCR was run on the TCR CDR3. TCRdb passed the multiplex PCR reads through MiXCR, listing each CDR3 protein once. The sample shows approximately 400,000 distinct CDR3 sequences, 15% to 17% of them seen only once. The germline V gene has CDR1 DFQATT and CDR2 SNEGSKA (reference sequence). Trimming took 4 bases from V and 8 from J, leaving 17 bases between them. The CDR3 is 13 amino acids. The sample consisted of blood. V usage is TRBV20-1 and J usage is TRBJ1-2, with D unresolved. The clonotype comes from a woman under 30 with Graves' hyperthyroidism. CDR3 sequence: CSATRRLAGGYTF. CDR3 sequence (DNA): TGCAGTGCTACCCGCCGACTAGCGGGGGGCTACACCTTC.